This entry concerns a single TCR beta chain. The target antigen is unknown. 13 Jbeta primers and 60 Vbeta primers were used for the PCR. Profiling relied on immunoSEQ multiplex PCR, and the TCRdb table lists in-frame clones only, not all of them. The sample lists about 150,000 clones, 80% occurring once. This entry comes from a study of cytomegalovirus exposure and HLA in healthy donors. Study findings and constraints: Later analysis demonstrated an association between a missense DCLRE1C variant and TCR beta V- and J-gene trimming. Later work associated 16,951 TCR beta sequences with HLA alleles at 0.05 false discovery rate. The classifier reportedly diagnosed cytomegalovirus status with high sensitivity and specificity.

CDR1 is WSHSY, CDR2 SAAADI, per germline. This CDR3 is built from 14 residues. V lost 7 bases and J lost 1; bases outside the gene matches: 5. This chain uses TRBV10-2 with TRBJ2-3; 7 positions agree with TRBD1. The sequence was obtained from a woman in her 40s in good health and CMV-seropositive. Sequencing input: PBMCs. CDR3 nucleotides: TGCGCCAGCAACATAGGGGGCCGCACAGATACGCAGTATTTT. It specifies CASNIGGRTDTQYF.